Presented here are 8 T cell receptor beta chains from one specimen sequenced in a study of cytomegalovirus exposure and HLA in healthy donors (TCRdb year 2017). Library preparation was by the immunoSEQ multiplex PCR assay. For the multiplex PCR, a mixture combining 60 forward primers for TCR Vbeta segments and 13 reverse primers for TCR Jbeta segments was used. Held by TCRdb, this immuneACCESS table contains in-frame sequences only and omits some clones. Under half of the omission traces to an unresolved V gene where checked; the cause of the rest is unknown. Within this sample are tens of thousands of clones, with approximately 64% of them counted one time only. 5.9% of the sample is held by the ten biggest clonotypes. The sequencing input was PBMCs. The receptors originated from a boy younger than 18 in good health and CMV-seropositive.

This clone was detected only a few times. The rearrangement links TRBV4-3 to TRBJ1-5; a weak D match, TRBD1 (6 bases). The CDR3 contains 16 residues. Per germline, CDR1 LGHNA and CDR2 YSLEER. V was trimmed by 0 bases and J by 3 bases, leaving 12 bases between them. This CDR3 is CASSQEAGGNNQPQHF. CDR3 DNA sequence: TGCGCCAGCAGCCAAGAGGCTGGGGGCAACAATCAGCCCCAGCATTTT.

This chain joins TRBV5-6 and TRBJ2-5, with D possibly matching TRBD1 (5 bases). The last part of the DNA fits TRBJ2-7 better; the J call may be wrong. Germline loops: CDR1 SGHDT, CDR2 YYEEEE. The CDR3 runs 14 residues. CDR3: CASSLSGNYYEQYF. The CDR3 DNA is TGTGCCAGCAGCTTGTCAGGGAATTACTACGAGCAGTACTTC.

This clone was observed once. The gene calls are TRBV19 and TRBJ2-3, with TRBD2 identical over 7 bases. Trimming removed 6 bases from V and 4 bases from J; junction bases left unmatched: 10. The CDR3 consists of 15 residues. Germline assignment: CDR1 LNHDA and CDR2 SQIVND (reference sequence). Here the CDR3 DNA reads TGTGCCAGTAGCCCGGTGGCGGGAGTGGCAGATACGCAGTATTTT. Protein: CASSPVAGVADTQYF.

This rearrangement joins TRBV7-5 to TRBJ2-7; TRBD1, the D gene given by the table, was not confirmed from the DNA. TRBV7-5 is shown as a pseudogene. The CDR3 runs to 13 residues. The CDR3: CVSLRDRGREQYF. For the CDR3, the DNA is TGTGTCAGCCTCCGGGACAGGGGACGCGAGCAGTACTTC.

The V and J genes are TRBV19 and TRBJ2-1, with 11 bases lining up with TRBD2. Trimming at V came to 6 bases and at J to 6 bases, leaving 4 bases not matched to a gene. Per the germline V gene, CDR1 is LNHDA and CDR2 is SQIVND (reference sequence). The CDR3 sequence is 14 residues long. The CDR3 sequence: CASSNSGGGNEQFF. The DNA of the CDR3 is TGTGCCAGTAGCAATAGCGGGGGGGGCAATGAGCAGTTCTTC.

This clone was seen a few times. The V call is TRBV5-1, the J call TRBJ2-3; 13 bases align to TRBD2. The CDR3 covers 16 residues. CDR1 SGHRS and CDR2 YFSETQ come from the germline V gene. J lost 4 bases, V lost 2 bases, and 4 bases had no gene match. DNA of the CDR3: TGCGCCAGCAGCTTAGGACTAGCGGGAGTGGCAGATACGCAGTATTTT. Protein product: CASSLGLAGVADTQYF.

J is TRBJ1-2 and V is TRBV30, with TRBD1 matching 7 bases. With 1 base clipped from V and 4 bases from J, the junction kept 6 bases outside the gene matches. This CDR3 contains 14 residues. In germline, CDR1 is GTSNPN, CDR2 SVGIG (reference sequence). The chain's CDR3 is CAWSETGTVYGYTF. The CDR3 DNA sequence: TGTGCCTGGAGTGAGACGGGGACAGTCTATGGCTACACCTTC.

The genes are TRBV18 and TRBJ1-1; unclear D gene. The CDR3 length is 12 residues. Germline-derived CDR1 and CDR2 are KGHSH and LQKENI. The ends were cut back, 6 bases at V and 4 bases at J, with 9 bases in the middle. The CDR3 sequence: CASSWEGTEAFF. In nucleotides, the CDR3 is TGTGCCAGCTCTTGGGAGGGCACTGAAGCTTTCTTT.